This T cell receptor (beta chain) was captured by sequencing in a study of blood T cell repertoires in COVID-19. As for the study in general: COVID-19 samples from acute and convalescent phases originated in the United States, Italy and Spain.

Authors' analysis steps: Researchers report that nucleated cell counts were estimated from reference gene primer amplification. Sequencing was performed with immunoSEQ multiplex PCR; in TCRdb, only in-frame clones are kept and a portion is missing. From that table come the V and J calls and clone size; the DNA was used to work out D and trimming. Here the sample spans 90,000 to 110,000 clones, around four fifths being singletons. The CDR3 is 13 amino acids. Germline V lookup: CDR1 SGHRS, CDR2 YFSETQ. Between the trimmed V and J ends, which lost 5 bases and 2 bases, there was a span of 10 bases. Sequences were obtained from peripheral blood. This sequence was found in a woman in her sixties with acute or convalescent COVID-19. The chain has TRBV5-1 and TRBJ2-5; D uncertain. The chain's CDR3 is CASSLRRQETQYF. CDR3 coding DNA: TGCGCCAGCAGTTTACGGAGACAAGAGACCCAGTACTTC.